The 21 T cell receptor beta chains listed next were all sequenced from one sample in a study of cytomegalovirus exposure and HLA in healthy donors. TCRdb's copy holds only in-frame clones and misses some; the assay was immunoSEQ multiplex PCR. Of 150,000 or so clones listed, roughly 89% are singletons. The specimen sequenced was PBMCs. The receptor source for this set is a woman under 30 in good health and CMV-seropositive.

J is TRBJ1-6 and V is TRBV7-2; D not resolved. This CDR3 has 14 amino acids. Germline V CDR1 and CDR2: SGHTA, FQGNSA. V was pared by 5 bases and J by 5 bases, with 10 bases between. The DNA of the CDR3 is TGTGCCAGCAGCCTGGAGGTCAATAATTCACCCCTCCACTTT. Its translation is CASSLEVNNSPLHF.

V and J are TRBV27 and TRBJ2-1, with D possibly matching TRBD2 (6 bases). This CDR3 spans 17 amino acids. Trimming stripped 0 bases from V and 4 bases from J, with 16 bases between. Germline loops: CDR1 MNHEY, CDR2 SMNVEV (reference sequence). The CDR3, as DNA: TGTGCCAGCAGTTTATCTAGGAGGGACTTAGGTTACAATGAGCAGTTCTTC. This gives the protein CASSLSRRDLGYNEQFF.

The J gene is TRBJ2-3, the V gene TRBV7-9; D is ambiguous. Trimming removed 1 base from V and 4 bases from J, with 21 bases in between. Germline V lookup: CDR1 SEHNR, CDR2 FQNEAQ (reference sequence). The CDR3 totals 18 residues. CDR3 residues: CASSLVWKETAFADTQYF. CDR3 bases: TGTGCCAGCAGCTTAGTTTGGAAGGAGACGGCTTTCGCAGATACGCAGTATTTT. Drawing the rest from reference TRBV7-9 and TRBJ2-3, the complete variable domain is DTGVSQNPRHKITKRGQNVTFRCDPISEHNRLYWYRQTLGQGPEFLTYFQNEAQLEKSRLLSDRFSAERPKGSFSTLEIQRTEQGDSAMYLCASSLVWKETAFADTQYFGPGTRLTVL.

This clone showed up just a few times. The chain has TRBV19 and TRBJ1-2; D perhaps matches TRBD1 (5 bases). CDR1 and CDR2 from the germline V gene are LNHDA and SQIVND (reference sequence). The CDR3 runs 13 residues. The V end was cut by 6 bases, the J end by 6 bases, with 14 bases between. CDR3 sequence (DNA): TGTGCCAGTAGAAGGGGATCGAACCATGGCTACACCTTC. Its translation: CASRRGSNHGYTF.

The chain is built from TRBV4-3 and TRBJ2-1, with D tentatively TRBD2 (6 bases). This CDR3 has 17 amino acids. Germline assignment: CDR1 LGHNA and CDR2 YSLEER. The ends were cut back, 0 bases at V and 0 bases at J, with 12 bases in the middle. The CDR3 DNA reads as TGCGCCAGCAGCCAAGAGGAGTACGGGGGCTCCTACAATGAGCAGTTCTTC. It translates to CASSQEEYGGSYNEQFF.

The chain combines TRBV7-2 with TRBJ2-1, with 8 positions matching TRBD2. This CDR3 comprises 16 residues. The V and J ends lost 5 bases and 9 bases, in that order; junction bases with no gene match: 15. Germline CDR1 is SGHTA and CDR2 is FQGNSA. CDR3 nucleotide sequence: TGTGCCAGCAGCCGGGGTTCCGGGGGGGGCCTCAGTGAGCAGTTCTTC. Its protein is CASSRGSGGGLSEQFF.

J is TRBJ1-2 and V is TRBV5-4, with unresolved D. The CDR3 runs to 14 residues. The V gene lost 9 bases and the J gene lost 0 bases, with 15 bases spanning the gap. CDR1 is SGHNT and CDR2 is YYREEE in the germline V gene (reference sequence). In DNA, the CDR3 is TGTGCCATTTCTAGAGGGCAGGCTAACTATGGCTACACCTTC. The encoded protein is CAISRGQANYGYTF.

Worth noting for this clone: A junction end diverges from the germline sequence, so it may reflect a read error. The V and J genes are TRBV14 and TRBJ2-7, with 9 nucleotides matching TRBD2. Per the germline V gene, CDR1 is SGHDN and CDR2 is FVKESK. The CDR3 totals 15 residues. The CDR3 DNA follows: TGTGCCAGCAGCCCTCCGGGACTAGCCTCCTTCGAGCAGTACTTC. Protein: CASSPPGLASFEQYF.

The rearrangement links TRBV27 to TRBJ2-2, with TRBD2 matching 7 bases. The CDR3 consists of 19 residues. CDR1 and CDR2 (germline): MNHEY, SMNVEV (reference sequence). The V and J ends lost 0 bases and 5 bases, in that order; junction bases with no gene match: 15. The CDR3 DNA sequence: TGTGCCAGCAGTTTATCGCCCGTCCCAGCGGGATTAGGGACCGGGGAGCTGTTTTTT. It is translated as CASSLSPVPAGLGTGELFF.

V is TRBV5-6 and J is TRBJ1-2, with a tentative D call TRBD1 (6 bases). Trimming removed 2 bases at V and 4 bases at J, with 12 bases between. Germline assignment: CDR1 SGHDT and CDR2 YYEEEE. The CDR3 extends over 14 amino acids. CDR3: CASSLLTGSYGYTF. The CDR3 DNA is TGTGCCAGCAGCTTACTGACAGGTTCCTATGGCTACACCTTC.

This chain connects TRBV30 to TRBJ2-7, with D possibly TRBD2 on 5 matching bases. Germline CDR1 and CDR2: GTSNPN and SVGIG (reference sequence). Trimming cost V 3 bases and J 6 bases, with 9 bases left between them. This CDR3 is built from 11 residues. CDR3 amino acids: CAWSVGGEQYF. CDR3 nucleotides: TGTGCCTGGAGCGTTGGAGGCGAGCAGTACTTC.

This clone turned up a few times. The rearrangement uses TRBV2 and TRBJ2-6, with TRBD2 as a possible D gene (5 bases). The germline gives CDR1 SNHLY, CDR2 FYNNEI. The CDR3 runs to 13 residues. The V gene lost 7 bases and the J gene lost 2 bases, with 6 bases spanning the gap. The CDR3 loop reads CASMRAGANVLTF. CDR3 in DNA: TGTGCCAGCATGAGGGCTGGGGCCAACGTCCTGACTTTC. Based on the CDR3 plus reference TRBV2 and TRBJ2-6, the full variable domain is EPEVTQTPSHQVTQMGQEVILRCVPISNHLYFYWYRQILGQKVEFLVSFYNNEISEKSEIFDDQFSVERPDGSNFTLKIRSTKLEDSAMYFCASMRAGANVLTFGAGSRLTVL.

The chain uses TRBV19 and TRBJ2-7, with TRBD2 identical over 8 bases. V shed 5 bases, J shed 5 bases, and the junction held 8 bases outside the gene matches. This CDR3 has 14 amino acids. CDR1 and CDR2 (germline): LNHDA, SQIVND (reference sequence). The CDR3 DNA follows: TGTGCCAGTAGTCCGACGGGGGGGCCCCACGAGCAGTACTTC. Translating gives CASSPTGGPHEQYF. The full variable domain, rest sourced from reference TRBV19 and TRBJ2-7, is DGGITQSPKYLFRKEGQNVTLSCEQNLNHDAMYWYRQDPGQGLRLIYYSQIVNDFQKGDIAEGYSVSREKKESFPLTVTSAQKNPTAFYLCASSPTGGPHEQYFGPGTRLTVT.

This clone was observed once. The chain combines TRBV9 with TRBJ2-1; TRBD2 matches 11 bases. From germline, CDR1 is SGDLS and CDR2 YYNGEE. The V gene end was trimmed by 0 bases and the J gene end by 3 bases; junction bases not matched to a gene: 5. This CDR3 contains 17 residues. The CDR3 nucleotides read TGTGCCAGCAGCGTAGCGCCTAGCGGGGGGCTCTACAATGAGCAGTTCTTC. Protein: CASSVAPSGGLYNEQFF.

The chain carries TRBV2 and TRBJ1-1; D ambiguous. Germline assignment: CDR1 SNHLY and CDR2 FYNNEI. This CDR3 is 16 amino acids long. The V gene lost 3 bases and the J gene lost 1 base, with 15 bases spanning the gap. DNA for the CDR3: TGTGCCAGCAGTGATCAGGTTGTCTTACGGAACACTGAAGCTTTCTTT. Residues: CASSDQVVLRNTEAFF.

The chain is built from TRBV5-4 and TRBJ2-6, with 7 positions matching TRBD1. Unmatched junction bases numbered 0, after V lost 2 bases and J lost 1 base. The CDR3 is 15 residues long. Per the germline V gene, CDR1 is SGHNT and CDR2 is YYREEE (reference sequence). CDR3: CASSLQGSGANVLTF. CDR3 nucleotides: TGTGCCAGCAGCTTACAGGGGTCTGGGGCCAACGTCCTGACTTTC. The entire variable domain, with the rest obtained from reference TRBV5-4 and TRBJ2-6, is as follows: ETGVTQSPTHLIKTRGQQVTLRCSSQSGHNTVSWYQQALGQGPQFIFQYYREEENGRGNFPPRFSGLQFPNYSSELNVNALELDDSALYLCASSLQGSGANVLTFGAGSRLTVL.

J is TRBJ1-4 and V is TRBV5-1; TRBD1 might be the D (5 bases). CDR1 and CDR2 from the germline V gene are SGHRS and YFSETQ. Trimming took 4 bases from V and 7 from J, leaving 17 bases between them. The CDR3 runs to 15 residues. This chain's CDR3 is CASSREGRAGEKLFF. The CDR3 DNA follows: TGCGCCAGCAGCAGGGAGGGCAGGGCCGGTGAAAAACTGTTTTTT. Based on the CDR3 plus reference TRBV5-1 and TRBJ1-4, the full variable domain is KAGVTQTPRYLIKTRGQQVTLSCSPISGHRSVSWYQQTPGQGLQFLFEYFSETQRNKGNFPGRFSGRQFSNSRSEMNVSTLELGDSALYLCASSREGRAGEKLFFGSGTQLSVL.

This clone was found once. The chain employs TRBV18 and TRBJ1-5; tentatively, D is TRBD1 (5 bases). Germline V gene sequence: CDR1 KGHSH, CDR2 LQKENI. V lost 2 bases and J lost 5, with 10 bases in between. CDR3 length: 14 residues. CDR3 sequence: CASSPRQGDQPQHF. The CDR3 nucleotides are TGTGCCAGCTCACCAAGGCAGGGCGATCAGCCCCAGCATTTT.

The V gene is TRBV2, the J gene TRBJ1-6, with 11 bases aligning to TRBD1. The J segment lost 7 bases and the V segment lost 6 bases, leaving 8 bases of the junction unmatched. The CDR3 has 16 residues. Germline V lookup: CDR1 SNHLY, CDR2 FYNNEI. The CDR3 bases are TGTGCCAGCAGCACACCCCGGACAGGGGGCAATTCACCCCTCCACTTT. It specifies CASSTPRTGGNSPLHF.

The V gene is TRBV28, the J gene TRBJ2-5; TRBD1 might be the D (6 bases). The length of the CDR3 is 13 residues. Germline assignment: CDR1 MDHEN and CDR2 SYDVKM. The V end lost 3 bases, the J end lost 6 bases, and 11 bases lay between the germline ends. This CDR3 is CASSLAWGQTQYF. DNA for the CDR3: TGTGCCAGCAGTTTGGCTTGGGGGCAGACCCAGTACTTC.

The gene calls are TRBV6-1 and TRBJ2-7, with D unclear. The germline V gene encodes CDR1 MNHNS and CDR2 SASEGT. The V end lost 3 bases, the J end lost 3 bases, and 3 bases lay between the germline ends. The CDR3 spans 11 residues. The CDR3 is CASSDNYEQYF. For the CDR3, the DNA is TGTGCCAGCAGTGACAACTACGAGCAGTACTTC.